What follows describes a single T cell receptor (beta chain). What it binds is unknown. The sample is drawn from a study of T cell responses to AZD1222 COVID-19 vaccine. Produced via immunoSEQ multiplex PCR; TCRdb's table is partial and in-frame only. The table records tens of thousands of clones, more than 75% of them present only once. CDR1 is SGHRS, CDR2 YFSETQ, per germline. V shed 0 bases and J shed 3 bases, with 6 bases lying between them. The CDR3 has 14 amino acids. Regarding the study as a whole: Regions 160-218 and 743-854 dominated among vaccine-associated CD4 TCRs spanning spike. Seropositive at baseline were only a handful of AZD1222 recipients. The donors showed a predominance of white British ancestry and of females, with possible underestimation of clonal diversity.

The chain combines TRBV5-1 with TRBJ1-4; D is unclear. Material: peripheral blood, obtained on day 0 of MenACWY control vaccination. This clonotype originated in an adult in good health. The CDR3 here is CASSLETANEKLFF. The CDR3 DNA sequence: TGCGCCAGCAGCTTGGAGACGGCTAATGAAAAACTGTTTTTT.